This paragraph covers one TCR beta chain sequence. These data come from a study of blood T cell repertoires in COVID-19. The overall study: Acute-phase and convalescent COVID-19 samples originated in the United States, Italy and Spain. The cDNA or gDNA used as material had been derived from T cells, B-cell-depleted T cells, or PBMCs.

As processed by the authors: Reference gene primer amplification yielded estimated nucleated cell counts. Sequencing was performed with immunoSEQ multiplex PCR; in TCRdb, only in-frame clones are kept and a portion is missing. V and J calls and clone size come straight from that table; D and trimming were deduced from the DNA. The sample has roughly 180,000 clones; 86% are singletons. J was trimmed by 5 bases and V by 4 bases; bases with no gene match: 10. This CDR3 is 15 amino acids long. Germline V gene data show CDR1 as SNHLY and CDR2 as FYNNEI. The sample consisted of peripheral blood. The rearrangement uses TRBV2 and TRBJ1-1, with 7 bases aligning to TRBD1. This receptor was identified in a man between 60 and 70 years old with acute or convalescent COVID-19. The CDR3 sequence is CASSVPGTVSTEAFF. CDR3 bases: TGTGCCAGCAGTGTTCCCGGGACAGTTTCTACTGAAGCTTTCTTT.